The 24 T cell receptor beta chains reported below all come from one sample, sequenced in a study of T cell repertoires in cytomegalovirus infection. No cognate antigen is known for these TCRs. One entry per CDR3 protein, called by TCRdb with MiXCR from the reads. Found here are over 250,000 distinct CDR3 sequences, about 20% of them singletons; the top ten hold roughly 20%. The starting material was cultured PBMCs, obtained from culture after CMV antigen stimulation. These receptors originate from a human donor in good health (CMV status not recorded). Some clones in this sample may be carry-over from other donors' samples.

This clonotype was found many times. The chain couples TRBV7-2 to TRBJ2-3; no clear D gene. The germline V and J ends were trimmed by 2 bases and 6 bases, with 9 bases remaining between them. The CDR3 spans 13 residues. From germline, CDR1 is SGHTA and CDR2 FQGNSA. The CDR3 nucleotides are TGTGCCAGCAGCTTAAGTGGTGACGATACGCAGTATTTT. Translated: CASSLSGDDTQYF.

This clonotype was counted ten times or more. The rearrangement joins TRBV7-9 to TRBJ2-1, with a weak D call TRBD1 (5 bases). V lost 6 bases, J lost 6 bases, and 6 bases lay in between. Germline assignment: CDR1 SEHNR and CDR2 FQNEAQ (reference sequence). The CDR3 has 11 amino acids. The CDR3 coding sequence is TGTGCCAGCAGGGACACCAATGAGCAGTTCTTC. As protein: CASRDTNEQFF.

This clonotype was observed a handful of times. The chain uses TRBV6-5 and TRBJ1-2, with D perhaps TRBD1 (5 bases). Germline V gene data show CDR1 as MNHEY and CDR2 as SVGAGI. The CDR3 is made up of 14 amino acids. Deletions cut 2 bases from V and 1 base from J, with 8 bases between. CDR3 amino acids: CASSYGGINYGYTF. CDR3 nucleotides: TGTGCCAGCAGTTACGGGGGGATTAACTATGGCTACACCTTC.

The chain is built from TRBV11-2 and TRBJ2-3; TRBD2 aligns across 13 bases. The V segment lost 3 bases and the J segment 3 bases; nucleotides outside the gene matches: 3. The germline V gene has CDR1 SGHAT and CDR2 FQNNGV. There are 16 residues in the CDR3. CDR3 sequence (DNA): TGTGCCAGCAGCTTGGGGACTAGCGGGATTACAGATACGCAGTATTTT. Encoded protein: CASSLGTSGITDTQYF.

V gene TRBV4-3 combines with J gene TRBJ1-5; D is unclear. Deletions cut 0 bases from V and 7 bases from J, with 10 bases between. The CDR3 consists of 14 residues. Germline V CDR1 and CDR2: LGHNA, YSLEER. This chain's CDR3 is CASSQDLKGQPQHF. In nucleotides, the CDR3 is TGCGCCAGCAGCCAAGATCTTAAGGGACAGCCCCAGCATTTT.

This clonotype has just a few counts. The CDR3 protein is CASSFFTGGTEAFF. The CDR3 region has the DNA TGTGCCAGCAGTTTCTTTACAGGGGGCACTGAAGCTTTCTTT. The rearrangement uses TRBV27 and TRBJ1-1; TRBD1 aligns across 8 bases. CDR3 length: 14 residues. Germline V gene data show CDR1 as MNHEY and CDR2 as SMNVEV (reference sequence). J lost 4 bases, V lost 3 bases, and 4 bases had no gene match.

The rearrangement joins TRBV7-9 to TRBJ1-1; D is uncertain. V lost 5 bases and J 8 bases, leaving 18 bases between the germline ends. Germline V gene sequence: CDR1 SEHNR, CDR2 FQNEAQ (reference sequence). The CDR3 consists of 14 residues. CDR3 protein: CASSKVERVFEAFF. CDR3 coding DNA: TGTGCCAGCAGCAAAGTTGAAAGGGTATTCGAAGCTTTCTTT.

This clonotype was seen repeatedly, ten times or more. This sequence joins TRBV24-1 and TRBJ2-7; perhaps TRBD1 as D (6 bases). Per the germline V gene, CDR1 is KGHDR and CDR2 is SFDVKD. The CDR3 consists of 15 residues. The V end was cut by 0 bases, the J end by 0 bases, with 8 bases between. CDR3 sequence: CATSDLTGSSYEQYV. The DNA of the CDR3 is TGTGCCACCAGTGATTTGACAGGGAGCTCCTACGAGCAGTACGTC.

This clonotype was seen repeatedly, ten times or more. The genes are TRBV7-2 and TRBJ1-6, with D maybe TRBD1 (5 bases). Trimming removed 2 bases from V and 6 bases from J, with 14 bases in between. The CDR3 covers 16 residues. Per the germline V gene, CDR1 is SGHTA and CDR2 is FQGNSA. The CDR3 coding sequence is TGTGCCAGCAGCTTACAAACGAGGGGCCTTAATTCACCCCTCCACTTT. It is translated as CASSLQTRGLNSPLHF.

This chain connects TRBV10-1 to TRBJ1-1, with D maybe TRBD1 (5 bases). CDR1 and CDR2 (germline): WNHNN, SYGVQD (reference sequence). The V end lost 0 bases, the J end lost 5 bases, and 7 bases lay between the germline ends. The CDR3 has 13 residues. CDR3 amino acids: CASSESKGTEAFF. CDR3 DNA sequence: TGCGCCAGCAGTGAGTCTAAGGGGACTGAAGCTTTCTTT.

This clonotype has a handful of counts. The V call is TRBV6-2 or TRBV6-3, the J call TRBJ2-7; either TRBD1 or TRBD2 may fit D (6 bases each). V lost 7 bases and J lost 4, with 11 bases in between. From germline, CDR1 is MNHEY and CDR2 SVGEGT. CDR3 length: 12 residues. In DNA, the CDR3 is TGTGCCAGCAAGGGGGGTAATTACGAGCAGTACTTC. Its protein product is CASKGGNYEQYF.

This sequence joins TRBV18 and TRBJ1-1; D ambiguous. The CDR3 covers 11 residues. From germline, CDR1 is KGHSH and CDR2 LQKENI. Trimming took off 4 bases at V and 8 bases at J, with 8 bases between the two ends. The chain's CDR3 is CASSRGIEAFF. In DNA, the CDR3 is TGTGCCAGCTCACGGGGTATCGAAGCTTTCTTT.

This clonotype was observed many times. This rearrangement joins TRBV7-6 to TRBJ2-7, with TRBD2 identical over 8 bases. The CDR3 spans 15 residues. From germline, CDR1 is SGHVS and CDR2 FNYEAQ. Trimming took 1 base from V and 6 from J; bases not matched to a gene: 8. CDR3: CASSLGEGLASEQYF. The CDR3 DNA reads TGTGCCAGCAGCTTAGGGGAAGGACTAGCCTCCGAGCAGTACTTC.

CDR3 nucleotide sequence: TGTGCCAGCAGTCACAAAACCGGATCAACTAATGAAAAACTGTTTTTT. Translation gives CASSHKTGSTNEKLFF. The chain employs TRBV9 and TRBJ1-4; no definite D call. The length of the CDR3 is 16 residues. Per the germline V gene, CDR1 is SGDLS and CDR2 is YYNGEE. V was trimmed by 5 bases and J by 0 bases, leaving 14 bases between them. The entire variable domain, with the rest obtained from reference TRBV9 and TRBJ1-4, is as follows: DSGVTQTPKHLITATGQRVTLRCSPRSGDLSVYWYQQSLDQGLQFLIQYYNGEERAKGNILERFSAQQFPDLHSELNLSSLELGDSALYFCASSHKTGSTNEKLFFGSGTQLSVL.

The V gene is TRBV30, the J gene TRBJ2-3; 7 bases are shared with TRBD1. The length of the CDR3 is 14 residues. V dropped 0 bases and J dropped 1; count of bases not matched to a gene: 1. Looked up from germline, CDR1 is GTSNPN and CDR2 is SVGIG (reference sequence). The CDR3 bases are TGTGCCTGGAGTGTAGACAGGGGCACAGATACGCAGTATTTT. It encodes CAWSVDRGTDTQYF.

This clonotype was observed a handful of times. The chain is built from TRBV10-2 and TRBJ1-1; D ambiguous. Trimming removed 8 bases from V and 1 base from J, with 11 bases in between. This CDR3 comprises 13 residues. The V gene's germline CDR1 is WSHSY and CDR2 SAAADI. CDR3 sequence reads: CASGPQQNTEAFF. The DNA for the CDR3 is TGCGCCAGCGGCCCCCAGCAGAACACTGAAGCTTTCTTT.

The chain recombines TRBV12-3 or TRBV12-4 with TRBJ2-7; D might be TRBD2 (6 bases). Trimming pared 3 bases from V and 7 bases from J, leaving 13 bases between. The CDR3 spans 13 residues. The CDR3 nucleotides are TGTGCCAGCAGTTTGCGGGGATGGGGGGAGCAGTACTTC. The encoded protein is CASSLRGWGEQYF.

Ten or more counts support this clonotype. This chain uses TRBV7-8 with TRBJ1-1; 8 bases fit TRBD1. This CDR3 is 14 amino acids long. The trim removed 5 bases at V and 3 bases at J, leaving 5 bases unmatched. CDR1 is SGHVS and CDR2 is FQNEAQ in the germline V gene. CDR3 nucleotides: TGTGCCAGCAGCCCCTTGACAGGGGACACTGAAGCTTTCTTT. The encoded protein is CASSPLTGDTEAFF.

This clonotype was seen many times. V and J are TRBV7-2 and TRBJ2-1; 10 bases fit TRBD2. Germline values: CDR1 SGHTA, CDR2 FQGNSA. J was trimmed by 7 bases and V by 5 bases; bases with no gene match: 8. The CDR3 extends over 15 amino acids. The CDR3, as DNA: TGTGCCAGCAGCACCTCGACTAGCGGGCGTAATGAGCAGTTCTTC. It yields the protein CASSTSTSGRNEQFF.

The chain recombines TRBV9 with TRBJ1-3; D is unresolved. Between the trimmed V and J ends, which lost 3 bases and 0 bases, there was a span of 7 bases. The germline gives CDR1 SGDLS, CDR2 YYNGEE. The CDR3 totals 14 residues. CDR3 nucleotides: TGTGCCAGCAGCGAAACAAGCTCTGGAAACACCATATATTTT. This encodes CASSETSSGNTIYF.

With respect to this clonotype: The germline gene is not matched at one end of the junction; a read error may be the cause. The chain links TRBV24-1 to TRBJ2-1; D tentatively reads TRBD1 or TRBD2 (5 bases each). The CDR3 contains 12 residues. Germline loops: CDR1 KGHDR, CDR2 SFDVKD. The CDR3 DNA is TGTGCCACCAGTGATCGGCTGGGGGTGGCCCTCTTC. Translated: CATSDRLGVALF.

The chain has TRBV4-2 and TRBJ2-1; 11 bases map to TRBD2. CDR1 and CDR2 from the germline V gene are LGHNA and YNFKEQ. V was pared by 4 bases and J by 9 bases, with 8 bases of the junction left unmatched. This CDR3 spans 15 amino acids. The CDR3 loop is CASSLGTSGGVEQFF. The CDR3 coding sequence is TGTGCCAGCAGCCTCGGGACTAGCGGCGGGGTTGAGCAGTTCTTC.

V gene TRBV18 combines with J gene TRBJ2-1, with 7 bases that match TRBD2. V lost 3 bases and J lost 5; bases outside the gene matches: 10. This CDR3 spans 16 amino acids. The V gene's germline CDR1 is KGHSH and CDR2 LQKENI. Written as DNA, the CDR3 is TGTGCCAGCTCACCTTTTAGGCTAGCGGTCGACAATGAGCAGTTCTTC. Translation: CASSPFRLAVDNEQFF.

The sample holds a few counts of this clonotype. DNA of the CDR3: TGCGCCAGCAGCCAAGGGTCGGGACAACCCACCGGGGAGCTGTTTTTT. This gives the protein CASSQGSGQPTGELFF. The chain carries TRBV4-1 and TRBJ2-2, with a possible D match to TRBD1 (6 bases). Germline V gene lookup returns CDR1 MGHRA and CDR2 YSYEKL. V lost 1 base, J lost 4 bases, and 13 bases lay in between. The CDR3 consists of 16 residues.